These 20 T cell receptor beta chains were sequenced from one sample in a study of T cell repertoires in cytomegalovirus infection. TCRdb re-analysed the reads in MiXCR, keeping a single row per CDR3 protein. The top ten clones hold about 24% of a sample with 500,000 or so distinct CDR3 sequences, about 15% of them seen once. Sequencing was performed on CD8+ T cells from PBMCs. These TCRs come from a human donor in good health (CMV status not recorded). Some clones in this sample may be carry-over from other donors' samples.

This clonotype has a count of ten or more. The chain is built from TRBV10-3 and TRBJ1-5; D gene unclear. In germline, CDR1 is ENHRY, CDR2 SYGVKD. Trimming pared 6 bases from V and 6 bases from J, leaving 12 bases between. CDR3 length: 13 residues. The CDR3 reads CAISSEPGQPQHF. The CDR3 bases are TGTGCCATCAGCTCAGAGCCAGGTCAGCCCCAGCATTTT.

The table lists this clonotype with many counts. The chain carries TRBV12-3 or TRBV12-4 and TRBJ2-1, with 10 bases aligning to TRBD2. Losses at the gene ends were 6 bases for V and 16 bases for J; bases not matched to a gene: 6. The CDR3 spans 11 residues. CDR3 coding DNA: TGTGCCAGCAGGACCGGGACTAGCGAATTCTTC. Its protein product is CASRTGTSEFF.

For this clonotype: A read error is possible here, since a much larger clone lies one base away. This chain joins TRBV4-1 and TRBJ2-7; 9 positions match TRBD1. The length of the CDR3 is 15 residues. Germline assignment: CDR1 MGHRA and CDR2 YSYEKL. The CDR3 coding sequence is TGCGCCAGCAGCCTCACGGGACAGGGAGCCTACGAGAAGTACTTC. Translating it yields CASSLTGQGAYEKYF.

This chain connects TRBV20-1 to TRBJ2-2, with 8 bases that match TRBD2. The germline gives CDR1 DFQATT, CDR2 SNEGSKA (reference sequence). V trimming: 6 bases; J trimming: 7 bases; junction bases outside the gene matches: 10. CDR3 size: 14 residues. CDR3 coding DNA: TGCAGTGCCCGACTAGCGTTTTATGGCGGGGAGCTGTTTTTT. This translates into CSARLAFYGGELFF.

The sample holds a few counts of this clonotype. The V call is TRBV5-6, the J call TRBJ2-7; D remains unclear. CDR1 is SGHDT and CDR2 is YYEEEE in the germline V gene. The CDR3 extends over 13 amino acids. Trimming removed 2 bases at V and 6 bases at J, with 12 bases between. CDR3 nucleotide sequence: TGTGCCAGCAGCTTAAAGGCCTTCTCCGAGCAGTACTTC. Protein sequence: CASSLKAFSEQYF.

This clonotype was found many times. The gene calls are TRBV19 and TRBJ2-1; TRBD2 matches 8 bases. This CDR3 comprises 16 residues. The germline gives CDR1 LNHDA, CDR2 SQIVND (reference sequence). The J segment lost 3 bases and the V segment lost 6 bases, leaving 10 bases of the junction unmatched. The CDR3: CASRGPGGRRYNEQFF. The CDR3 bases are TGTGCCAGTAGGGGCCCGGGCGGGAGGCGCTACAATGAGCAGTTCTTC. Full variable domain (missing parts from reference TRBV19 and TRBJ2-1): DGGITQSPKYLFRKEGQNVTLSCEQNLNHDAMYWYRQDPGQGLRLIYYSQIVNDFQKGDIAEGYSVSREKKESFPLTVTSAQKNPTAFYLCASRGPGGRRYNEQFFGPGTRLTVL.

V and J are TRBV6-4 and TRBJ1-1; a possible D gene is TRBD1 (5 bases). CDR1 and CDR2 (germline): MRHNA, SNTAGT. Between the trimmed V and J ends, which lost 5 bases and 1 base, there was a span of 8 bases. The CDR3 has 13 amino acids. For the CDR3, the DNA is TGTGCCAGCAGTCAGGACAAGAACACTGAAGCTTTCTTT. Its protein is CASSQDKNTEAFF.

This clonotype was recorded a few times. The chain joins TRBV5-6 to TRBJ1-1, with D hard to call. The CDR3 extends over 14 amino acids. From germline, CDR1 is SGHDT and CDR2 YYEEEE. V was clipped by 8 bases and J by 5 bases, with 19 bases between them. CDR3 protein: CASDQWAAGTEAFF. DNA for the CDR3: TGTGCCAGTGACCAATGGGCAGCCGGGACTGAAGCTTTCTTT.

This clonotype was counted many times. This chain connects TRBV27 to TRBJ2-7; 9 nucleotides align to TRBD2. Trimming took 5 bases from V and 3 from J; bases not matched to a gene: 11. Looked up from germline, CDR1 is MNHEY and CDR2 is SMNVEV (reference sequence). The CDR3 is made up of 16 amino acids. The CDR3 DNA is TGTGCCAGCAGTCCCCTCAGCGGGGGGCGTAACTACGAGCAGTACTTC. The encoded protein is CASSPLSGGRNYEQYF.

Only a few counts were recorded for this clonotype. Here the CDR3 reads CASSIRAANEKLFF. For the CDR3, the DNA is TGTGCCAGTAGTATAAGGGCCGCTAATGAAAAACTGTTTTTT. The chain combines TRBV19 with TRBJ1-4; D gene unclear. Germline CDR1 and CDR2: LNHDA and SQIVND (reference sequence). The CDR3 has 14 amino acids. Trimming removed 2 bases from V and 3 bases from J, with 7 bases in between.

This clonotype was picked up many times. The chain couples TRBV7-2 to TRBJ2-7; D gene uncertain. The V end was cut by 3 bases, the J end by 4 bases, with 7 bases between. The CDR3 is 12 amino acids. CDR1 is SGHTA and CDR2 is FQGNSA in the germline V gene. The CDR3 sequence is CASSLVGYEQYF. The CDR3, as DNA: TGTGCCAGCAGCTTGGTAGGGTACGAGCAGTACTTC.

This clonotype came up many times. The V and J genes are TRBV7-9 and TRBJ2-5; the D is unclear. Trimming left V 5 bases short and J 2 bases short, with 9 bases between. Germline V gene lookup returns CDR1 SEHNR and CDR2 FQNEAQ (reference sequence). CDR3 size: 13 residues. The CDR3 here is CASSRHDQETQYF. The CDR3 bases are TGTGCCAGCAGCCGACACGATCAAGAGACCCAGTACTTC.

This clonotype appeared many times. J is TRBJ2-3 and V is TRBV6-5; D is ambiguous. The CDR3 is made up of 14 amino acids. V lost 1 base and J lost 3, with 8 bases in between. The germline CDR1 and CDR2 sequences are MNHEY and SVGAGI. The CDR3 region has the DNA TGTGCCAGCAGTTACTTAGGGTTTACAGATACGCAGTATTTT. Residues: CASSYLGFTDTQYF.

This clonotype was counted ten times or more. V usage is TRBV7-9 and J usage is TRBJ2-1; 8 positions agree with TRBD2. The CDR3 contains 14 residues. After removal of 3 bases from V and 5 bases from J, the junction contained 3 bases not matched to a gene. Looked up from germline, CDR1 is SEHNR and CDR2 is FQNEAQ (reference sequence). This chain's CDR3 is CASSLGLGNNEQFF. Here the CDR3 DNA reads TGTGCCAGCAGCTTGGGACTAGGTAACAATGAGCAGTTCTTC.

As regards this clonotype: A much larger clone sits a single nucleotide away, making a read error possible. CDR3 DNA: TGTGCCAGCAGCCGGGCCCCAGATACGCAGTATTTT. Translated: CASSRAPDTQYF. J is TRBJ2-3 and V is TRBV7-6; no clear D gene. Germline CDR1 SGHVS, CDR2 FNYEAQ. The CDR3 runs 12 residues. Trimming took 5 bases from V and 4 from J, leaving 7 bases between them.

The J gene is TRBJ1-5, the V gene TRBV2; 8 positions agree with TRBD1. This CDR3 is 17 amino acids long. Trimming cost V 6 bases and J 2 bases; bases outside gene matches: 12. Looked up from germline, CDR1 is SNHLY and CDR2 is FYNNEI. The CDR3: CASRATTGALGNQPQHF. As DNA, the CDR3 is TGTGCCAGCAGGGCCACGACAGGGGCCTTGGGCAATCAGCCCCAGCATTTT.

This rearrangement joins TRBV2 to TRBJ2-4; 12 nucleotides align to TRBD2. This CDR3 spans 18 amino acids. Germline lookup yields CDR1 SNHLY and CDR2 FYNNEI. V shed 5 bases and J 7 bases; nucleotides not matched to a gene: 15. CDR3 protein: CASSRPTSGGAPVNIQYF. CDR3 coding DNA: TGTGCCAGCAGTCGCCCGACTAGCGGGGGAGCTCCGGTCAACATTCAGTACTTC.

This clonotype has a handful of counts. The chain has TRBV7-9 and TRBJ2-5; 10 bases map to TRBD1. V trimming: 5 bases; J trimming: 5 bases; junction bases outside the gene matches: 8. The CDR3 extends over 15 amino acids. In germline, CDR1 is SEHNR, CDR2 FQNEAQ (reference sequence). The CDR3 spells CASSVWDRGGETQYF. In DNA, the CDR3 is TGTGCCAGCAGCGTATGGGACAGGGGAGGCGAGACCCAGTACTTC.

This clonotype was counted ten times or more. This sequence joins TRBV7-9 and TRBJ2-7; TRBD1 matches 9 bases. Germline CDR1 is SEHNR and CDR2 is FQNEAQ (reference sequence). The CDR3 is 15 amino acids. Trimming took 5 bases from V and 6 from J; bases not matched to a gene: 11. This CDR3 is CASSKQWTGDSEQYF. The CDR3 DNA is TGTGCCAGCAGCAAACAGTGGACAGGGGATAGCGAGCAGTACTTC.

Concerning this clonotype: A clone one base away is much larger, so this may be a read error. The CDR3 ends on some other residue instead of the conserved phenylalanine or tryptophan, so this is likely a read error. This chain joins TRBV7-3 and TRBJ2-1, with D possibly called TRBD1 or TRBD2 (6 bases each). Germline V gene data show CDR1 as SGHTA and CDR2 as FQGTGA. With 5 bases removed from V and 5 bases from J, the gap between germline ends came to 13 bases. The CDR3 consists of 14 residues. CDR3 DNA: TGTGCCAGCAGCGCGTCGGGGGCGGACAATGAGCAGTTCTTA. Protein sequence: CASSASGADNEQFL.